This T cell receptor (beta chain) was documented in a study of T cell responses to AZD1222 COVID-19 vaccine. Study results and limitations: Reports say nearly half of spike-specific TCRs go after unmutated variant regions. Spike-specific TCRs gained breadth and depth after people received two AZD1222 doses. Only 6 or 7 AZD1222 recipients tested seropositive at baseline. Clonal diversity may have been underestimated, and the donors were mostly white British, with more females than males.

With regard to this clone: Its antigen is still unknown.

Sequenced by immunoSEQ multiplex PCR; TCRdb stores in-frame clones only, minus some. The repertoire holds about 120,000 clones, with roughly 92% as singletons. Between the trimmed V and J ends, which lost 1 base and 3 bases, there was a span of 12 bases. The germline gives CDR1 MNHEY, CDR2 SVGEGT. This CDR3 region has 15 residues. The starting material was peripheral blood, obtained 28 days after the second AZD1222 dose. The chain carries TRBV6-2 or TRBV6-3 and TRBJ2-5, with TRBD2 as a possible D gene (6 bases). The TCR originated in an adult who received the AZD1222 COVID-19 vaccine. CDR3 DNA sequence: TGTGCCAGCAGTTACTACGGGACTCATAAAGAGACCCAGTACTTC. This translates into CASSYYGTHKETQYF.